These 30 T cell receptor beta chains came from one sample sequenced in a study of CD8 T cells in ankylosing spondylitis. TCRdb re-called the 5' RACE reads with MiXCR, one entry per CDR3 protein. The sample has about 160,000 distinct CDR3 sequences, around 19% seen once. Sequencing used blood, either unsorted or a sorted T cell fraction (not recorded which). Source of these receptors: a male donor with ankylosing spondylitis or in good health (not recorded which).

At least ten counts were recorded for this clonotype. The CDR3 loop is CASSLGRRRLTEAFF. CDR3 coding DNA: TGTGCCAGCAGTTTAGGTAGGCGGCGTCTGACTGAAGCTTTCTTT. The chain links TRBV12-3 or TRBV12-4 to TRBJ1-1; D remains unclear. The CDR3 consists of 15 residues. The V end was cut by 1 base, the J end by 5 bases, with 14 bases between.

In its sample, this clonotype was seen a few times. The genes are TRBV7-3 and TRBJ2-2; unclear D gene. Germline V gene lookup returns CDR1 SGHTA and CDR2 FQGTGA. There are 15 residues in the CDR3. Trimming removed 5 bases at V and 4 bases at J, with 14 bases between. CDR3 amino acids: CASSDPRVSTGELFF. The CDR3 coding sequence is TGTGCCAGCAGCGACCCTCGAGTTAGCACCGGGGAGCTGTTTTTT.

This clonotype was seen ten or more times. The chain joins TRBV29-1 to TRBJ2-5; TRBD2 matches 8 bases. This CDR3 comprises 15 residues. Germline V lookup: CDR1 SQVTM, CDR2 ANQGSEA. The V gene end was trimmed by 4 bases and the J gene end by 1 base; junction bases not matched to a gene: 8. The CDR3 DNA is TGCAGCGTTGCTTCAAGACTAGCGCTCCAAGAGACCCAGTACTTC. Translated, it gives CSVASRLALQETQYF. Complete variable domain (other parts from reference TRBV29-1 and TRBJ2-5): SAVISQKPSRDICQRGTSLTIQCQVDSQVTMMFWYRQQPGQSLTLIATANQGSEATYESGFVIDKFPISRPNLTFSTLTVSNMSPEDSSIYLCSVASRLALQETQYFGPGTRLLVL.

This clonotype was observed a handful of times. The chain is built from TRBV29-1 and TRBJ2-2, with a possible D match to TRBD1 (6 bases). V was shortened by 8 bases and J by 2 bases, with 24 bases between the two germline ends. The germline V gene encodes CDR1 SQVTM and CDR2 ANQGSEA. The CDR3 sequence is 17 residues long. The CDR3: CSLAPFRQDPNTGELFF. CDR3 nucleotide sequence: TGCAGCCTAGCCCCCTTTCGACAGGATCCAAACACCGGGGAGCTGTTTTTT.

With regard to this clonotype: A much larger clone sits a single nucleotide away, making a read error possible. The rearrangement uses TRBV6-1 and TRBJ1-5; TRBD1 agrees at 9 bases. This CDR3 has 15 amino acids. Germline CDR1 reads MNHNS; CDR2 reads SASEGT. Germline trimming cut 6 bases from V and 9 bases from J; bases unmatched to any gene: 12. CDR3 bases: TGTGCCAGCAGAAAGGGGACAGGGTGGGATCGGCCCCAGCATTTT. Residues: CASRKGTGWDRPQHF.

In its sample, this clonotype was seen many times. The genes are TRBV7-2 and TRBJ2-7; D gene unclear. The CDR3 extends over 15 amino acids. Trimming removed 1 base at V and 5 bases at J, with 15 bases between. Looked up from germline, CDR1 is SGHTA and CDR2 is FQGNSA. This CDR3 reads CASSLGTAPDNEQYF. The CDR3 DNA sequence: TGTGCCAGCAGCTTAGGTACAGCCCCGGATAACGAGCAGTACTTC.

V gene TRBV6-5 combines with J gene TRBJ2-7; 7 nucleotides match TRBD1. Germline values: CDR1 MNHEY, CDR2 SVGAGI. With V trimmed by 10 bases and J by 4 bases, 10 bases remained unmatched. This CDR3 region has 13 residues. CDR3 in amino acids: CATLDREAYEQYF. CDR3 DNA sequence: TGTGCCACCCTCGACAGGGAAGCATACGAGCAGTACTTC.

Notes on this clonotype: A junction end diverges from the germline sequence, so it may reflect a read error. V gene TRBV28 combines with J gene TRBJ1-1; the D gene is possibly TRBD1 (6 bases). The CDR3 length is 12 residues. Germline-derived CDR1 and CDR2 are MDHEN and SYDVKM. The CDR3 DNA is TGCGGAGTGGGCAGGGGGAACACTGAAGCTTTCTTT. It is translated as CGVGRGNTEAFF.

About this clonotype itself: This may come from a read error, since a much larger clone is one base off. The chain is built from TRBV7-9 and TRBJ2-7, with D perhaps matching TRBD1 or TRBD2 (5 bases each). Per germline, CDR1 SEHNR and CDR2 FQNEAQ (reference sequence). The CDR3 is 13 amino acids. The V end lost 5 bases, the J end lost 9 bases, and 17 bases lay between the germline ends. CDR3 sequence (DNA): TGTGCCAGCAGCCTCCGGGACCTCCTTTGGCAGTACTTC. Protein sequence: CASSLRDLLWQYF.

This clonotype was detected many times. The chain employs TRBV5-1 and TRBJ2-1, with D unclear. Trimming stripped 5 bases from V and 0 bases from J, with 12 bases between. CDR3 length equals 15 residues. The germline CDR1 and CDR2 sequences are SGHRS and YFSETQ. The CDR3 is CASRDLRSSYNEQFF. CDR3 DNA sequence: TGCGCCAGCAGGGACCTTAGAAGCTCCTACAATGAGCAGTTCTTC. The full variable domain, completed using reference TRBV5-1 and TRBJ2-1, is KAGVTQTPRYLIKTRGQQVTLSCSPISGHRSVSWYQQTPGQGLQFLFEYFSETQRNKGNFPGRFSGRQFSNSRSEMNVSTLELGDSALYLCASRDLRSSYNEQFFGPGTRLTVL.

The gene calls are TRBV9 and TRBJ2-6; D uncertain. This CDR3 spans 15 amino acids. The germline V and J ends were trimmed by 0 bases and 4 bases, with 8 bases remaining between them. Germline CDR1 SGDLS, CDR2 YYNGEE. CDR3: CASSVEGHGANVLTF. The CDR3 DNA reads TGTGCCAGCAGCGTAGAGGGTCACGGGGCCAACGTCCTGACTTTC.

The rearrangement joins TRBV2 to TRBJ1-4; a possible D gene is TRBD1 (6 bases). V was cut by 7 bases and J by 0 bases, with 15 bases left in between. Germline lookup yields CDR1 SNHLY and CDR2 FYNNEI. The CDR3 consists of 16 residues. CDR3 region: CASTQGQFATNEKLFF. The CDR3 DNA is TGTGCCAGCACCCAAGGACAGTTTGCAACTAATGAAAAACTGTTTTTT.

In regard to this clonotype: An end of the junction does not agree with germline; a read error may underlie this. The chain recombines TRBV5-1 with TRBJ2-1, with 8 bases fitting TRBD2. Germline values: CDR1 SGHRS, CDR2 YFSETQ. This CDR3 contains 16 residues. CDR3 nucleotides: TGCGTCAGCAGCTTTGGACTAGCCACAATCTACAATGAGCAGTTCTTC. This sequence encodes CVSSFGLATIYNEQFF.

This clonotype has just a few counts. The CDR3 bases are TGTGCCAGTAGCCCTCGACTAGCGGGAGGCTCTGGGGCCAACGTCCTGACTTTC. Translation gives CASSPRLAGGSGANVLTF. This chain links TRBV19 with TRBJ2-6; the match to TRBD2 covers 13 bases. CDR3 length equals 18 residues. Germline CDR1 and CDR2: LNHDA and SQIVND (reference sequence). V was clipped by 6 bases and J by 0 bases; unmatched bases: 5.

This sequence joins TRBV5-4 and TRBJ2-5, with D possibly being TRBD2 (6 bases). Germline V gene lookup returns CDR1 SGHNT and CDR2 YYREEE (reference sequence). Trimming stripped 4 bases from V and 1 base from J, with 14 bases between. CDR3 length: 15 residues. CDR3 sequence (DNA): TGTGCCAGCAGCCCCGGGGGTAGGGCCCAAGAGACCCAGTACTTC. Encoded protein: CASSPGGRAQETQYF.

This clonotype was recorded at least ten times. The J gene is TRBJ2-3, the V gene TRBV5-1; no clear D. CDR1 and CDR2 from the germline V gene are SGHRS and YFSETQ. Trimming cost V 0 bases and J 4 bases, with 9 bases left between them. There are 14 residues in the CDR3. CDR3 DNA: TGCGCCAGCAGCTTGGGTTTTGACCCAGATACGCAGTATTTT. It codes for CASSLGFDPDTQYF.

The sample holds many counts of this clonotype. The chain uses TRBV10-3 and TRBJ2-5, with TRBD1 matching over 7 bases. There are 14 residues in the CDR3. The V and J ends lost 5 bases and 0 bases, in that order; junction bases with no gene match: 3. Germline loops: CDR1 ENHRY, CDR2 SYGVKD. For the CDR3, the DNA is TGTGCCATCAGTCAACAGGGGAACCAAGAGACCCAGTACTTC. This translates into CAISQQGNQETQYF.

Many counts were recorded for this clonotype. Written as DNA, the CDR3 is TGTGCCAGCAGTTCGGGGGGCTCTAGCAATCAGCCCCAGCATTTT. Protein product: CASSSGGSSNQPQHF. The V and J genes are TRBV9 and TRBJ1-5; D possibly corresponds to TRBD1 (6 bases). The V end lost 5 bases, the J end lost 0 bases, and 12 bases lay between the germline ends. Germline loops: CDR1 SGDLS, CDR2 YYNGEE. The CDR3 extends over 15 amino acids.

This clonotype was observed at least ten times. The chain has TRBV15 and TRBJ1-6, with D possibly being TRBD1 (5 bases). CDR3 size: 14 residues. Germline lookup yields CDR1 LNHNV and CDR2 YYDKDF (reference sequence). Trimming took off 1 base at V and 14 bases at J, with 15 bases between the two ends. As DNA, the CDR3 is TGTGCCACCAGCAGAGTTGGGGACCGAAGCACCCTCCACTTT. It translates to CATSRVGDRSTLHF.

This clonotype has more than one count but fewer than ten. This rearrangement joins TRBV19 to TRBJ2-7; no definite D call. Trimming shortened V by 7 bases and J by 5 bases, and 21 bases separated the two germline ends. The CDR3 covers 15 residues. From germline, CDR1 is LNHDA and CDR2 SQIVND (reference sequence). The CDR3 nucleotides are TGTGCCAGTACTGCAATACCGGGTCCTACCCACGAGCAGTACTTC. As protein: CASTAIPGPTHEQYF.

V usage is TRBV6-1 and J usage is TRBJ1-5; D might be TRBD1 (5 bases). V was shortened by 7 bases and J by 2 bases, with 15 bases between the two germline ends. CDR3 length: 15 amino acids. Germline CDR1 and CDR2: MNHNS and SASEGT. Here the CDR3 reads CASKLGDGGNQPQHF. In DNA form, the CDR3 reads TGTGCCAGCAAACTGGGGGATGGAGGCAATCAGCCCCAGCATTTT.

This clonotype was seen ten or more times. The chain links TRBV19 to TRBJ1-1; 7 bases fit TRBD1. The V segment lost 5 bases and the J segment 6 bases; nucleotides outside the gene matches: 6. CDR1 and CDR2 from the germline V gene are LNHDA and SQIVND (reference sequence). The CDR3 extends over 13 amino acids. CDR3 DNA sequence: TGTGCCAGTAGTGTGACAGGGAAAGCTGAAGCTTTCTTT. It translates to CASSVTGKAEAFF.

The V call is TRBV5-5, the J call TRBJ2-7, with 8 bases identical to TRBD1. J gave up 1 base and V 4 bases, and 4 bases lay outside the gene matches. Per germline, CDR1 SGHKS and CDR2 YYEKEE (reference sequence). The CDR3 spans 14 residues. The DNA for the CDR3 is TGTGCCAGCAGCCTTCGACAGGGGTCCTACGAGCAGTACTTC. Amino acid sequence: CASSLRQGSYEQYF.

Concerning this clonotype itself: This may be a read error, as it is one base from a much larger clone. J is TRBJ1-5 and V is TRBV30; 10 bases map to TRBD1. The CDR3 has 12 amino acids. The V gene end was trimmed by 8 bases and the J gene end by 6 bases; junction bases not matched to a gene: 4. The germline CDR1 and CDR2 sequences are GTSNPN and SVGIG (reference sequence). The CDR3 sequence is CASGQGVQPQHF. In DNA, the CDR3 is TGTGCCAGCGGACAGGGGGTTCAGCCCCAGCATTTT.

This clonotype was seen just once. The chain has TRBV29-1 and TRBJ1-2; D possibly corresponds to TRBD1 (6 bases). Germline V CDR1 and CDR2: SQVTM, ANQGSEA. The CDR3 runs 13 residues. Trimming stripped 7 bases from V and 7 bases from J, with 19 bases between. The CDR3 spells CSGGAQGPGGYTF. The CDR3 DNA follows: TGCAGCGGAGGGGCACAGGGACCGGGTGGCTACACCTTC.

This clonotype was recorded many times. This chain connects TRBV3-1 to TRBJ2-7, with D perhaps TRBD1 or TRBD2 (5 bases each). Germline loops: CDR1 LGHDT, CDR2 YNNKEL (reference sequence). This CDR3 comprises 15 residues. The germline V and J ends were trimmed by 0 bases and 1 base, with 10 bases remaining between them. CDR3 amino acids: CASSQDQEGSYEQYF. Written as DNA, the CDR3 is TGTGCCAGCAGCCAAGACCAAGAGGGGTCCTACGAGCAGTACTTC.

Only a few counts were recorded for this clonotype. The V call is TRBV28, the J call TRBJ2-7; 7 positions agree with TRBD1. In germline, CDR1 is MDHEN, CDR2 SYDVKM. The CDR3 contains 12 residues. Trimming at V came to 6 bases and at J to 6 bases, leaving 5 bases not matched to a gene. The CDR3 DNA reads TGTGCCAGCAGCCTTACAGGGGCCGAGCAGTACTTC. Translation: CASSLTGAEQYF.

CDR3 loop: CSVIRGYNEQFF. DNA for the CDR3: TGCAGCGTTATTCGGGGTTACAATGAGCAGTTCTTC. The chain uses TRBV29-1 and TRBJ2-1; the D gene is possibly TRBD2 (5 bases). The germline V gene has CDR1 SQVTM and CDR2 ANQGSEA. The CDR3 has 12 amino acids. The V end lost 5 bases, the J end lost 4 bases, and 9 bases lay between the germline ends.

The genes are TRBV6-2 or TRBV6-3 and TRBJ2-7; D perhaps matches TRBD2 (6 bases). With 6 bases removed from V and 7 bases from J, the gap between germline ends came to 16 bases. The CDR3 loop spans 13 amino acids. The germline CDR1 and CDR2 sequences are MNHEY and SVGEGT. The CDR3 is CASSLGGAREQYF. In DNA, the CDR3 is TGTGCCAGCAGCCTCGGCGGGGCGCGGGAGCAGTACTTC.

The chain links TRBV18 to TRBJ2-5; D gene ambiguous. V was pared by 6 bases and J by 5 bases, with 10 bases between. The CDR3 is 12 amino acids. Germline loops: CDR1 KGHSH, CDR2 LQKENI. This CDR3 reads CASSPTRETQYF. CDR3 sequence (DNA): TGTGCCAGCTCGCCGACCAGGGAGACCCAGTACTTC. Based on the CDR3 plus reference TRBV18 and TRBJ2-5, the full variable domain is NAGVMQNPRHLVRRRGQEARLRCSPMKGHSHVYWYRQLPEEGLKFMVYLQKENIIDESGMPKERFSAEFPKEGPSILRIQQVVRGDSAAYFCASSPTRETQYFGPGTRLLVL.